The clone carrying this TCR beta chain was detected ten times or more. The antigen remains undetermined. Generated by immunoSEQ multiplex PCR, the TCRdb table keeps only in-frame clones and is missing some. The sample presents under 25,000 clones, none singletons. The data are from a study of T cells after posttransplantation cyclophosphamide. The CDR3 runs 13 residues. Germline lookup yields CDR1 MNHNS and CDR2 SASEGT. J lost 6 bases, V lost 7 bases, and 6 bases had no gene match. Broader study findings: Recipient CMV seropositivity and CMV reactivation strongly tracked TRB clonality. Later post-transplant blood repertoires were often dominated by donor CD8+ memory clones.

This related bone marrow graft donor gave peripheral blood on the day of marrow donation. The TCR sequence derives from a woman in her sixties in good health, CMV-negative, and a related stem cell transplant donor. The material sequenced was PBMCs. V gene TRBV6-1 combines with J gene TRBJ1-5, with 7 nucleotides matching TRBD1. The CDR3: CASIAGGLQPQHF. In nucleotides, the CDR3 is TGTGCCAGCATAGCAGGGGGACTTCAGCCCCAGCATTTT.